The 13 T cell receptor beta chains given below trace back to one sample, sequenced in a study of CD8 T cells in ankylosing spondylitis listed by TCRdb under 2017. Library generation was performed with 5' RACE. The sample was run on an Illumina HiSeq 2500. TCRdb itself trimmed the public reads at Q25 with fastp, ran MiXCR and retained productive beta chains. Identical CDR3 proteins give one entry, which carries the most common genes and DNA. The sample has roughly 42,000 distinct CDR3 sequences on record, 2.7% of them singletons. Clones ranked in the top ten supply under 6% of the sample. The sequenced sample was blood, either unsorted or a sorted T cell fraction (not recorded which). Every receptor here comes from a male donor with ankylosing spondylitis or in good health (not recorded which).

This clonotype has a count of ten or more. CDR3 sequence reads: CASSGASGAYEQYF. The CDR3 DNA reads as TGTGCCAGCAGCGGAGCCAGCGGGGCCTACGAGCAGTACTTC. The chain joins TRBV9 to TRBJ2-7; the match to TRBD2 covers 7 bases. The CDR3 contains 14 residues. J lost 2 bases, V lost 3 bases, and 5 bases had no gene match. Per germline, CDR1 SGDLS and CDR2 YYNGEE.

This clonotype was seen many times. The chain is built from TRBV21-1 and TRBJ2-2; whether TRBD1, the table's D call, matches the DNA was not checked. TRBV21-1 corresponds to a pseudogene. The CDR3 runs 16 residues. The CDR3 bases are TGTGCCAGCAGCAAAGGCGGGGGAGAGGACACCGGGGAGCTGTTTTTT. As protein: CASSKGGGEDTGELFF.

This clonotype was recorded at least ten times. CDR3 loop: CASSVDTFKETQYF. The CDR3 DNA is TGTGCCAGCAGCGTTGATACCTTCAAAGAGACCCAGTACTTC. The chain couples TRBV9 to TRBJ2-5, with unresolved D. Trimming removed 2 bases at V and 3 bases at J, with 11 bases between. Germline V gene sequence: CDR1 SGDLS, CDR2 YYNGEE. The CDR3 runs 14 residues. Filled out from reference TRBV9 and TRBJ2-5, the complete variable domain reads DSGVTQTPKHLITATGQRVTLRCSPRSGDLSVYWYQQSLDQGLQFLIQYYNGEERAKGNILERFSAQQFPDLHSELNLSSLELGDSALYFCASSVDTFKETQYFGPGTRLLVL.

This clonotype was picked up many times. The chain has TRBV9 and TRBJ2-1, with a possible D match to TRBD2 (5 bases). The CDR3 has 14 amino acids. Per the germline V gene, CDR1 is SGDLS and CDR2 is YYNGEE. Trimming left V 0 bases short and J 3 bases short, with 7 bases between. The CDR3 protein is CASSVERDYNEQFF. CDR3 coding DNA: TGTGCCAGCAGCGTAGAACGGGACTACAATGAGCAGTTCTTC.

This clonotype was detected ten times or more. The chain carries TRBV9 and TRBJ1-6; the match to TRBD1 covers 7 bases. The V gene end was trimmed by 0 bases and the J gene end by 6 bases; junction bases not matched to a gene: 3. Per germline, CDR1 SGDLS and CDR2 YYNGEE. The CDR3 totals 15 residues. The CDR3 loop reads CASSVEGQINSPLHF. CDR3 nucleotides: TGTGCCAGCAGCGTAGAGGGACAGATTAATTCACCCCTCCACTTT.

This clonotype was detected many times. V is TRBV9 and J is TRBJ1-3, with 7 nucleotides matching TRBD1. Trimming removed 3 bases from V and 0 bases from J; junction bases left unmatched: 9. Germline V gene sequence: CDR1 SGDLS, CDR2 YYNGEE. This CDR3 comprises 17 residues. The DNA of the CDR3 is TGTGCCAGCAGCGCACGACAGGGCTACCTCTCTGGAAACACCATATATTTT. Translated: CASSARQGYLSGNTIYF.

This clonotype was counted many times. The chain uses TRBV6-7 and TRBJ2-7; the match to TRBD1 covers 8 bases. TRBV6-7 is reported as an ORF; its role is uncertain. The CDR3 is 16 amino acids. Trimming took 6 bases from V and 4 from J; bases not matched to a gene: 14. The CDR3 here is CASSSYVAGGKYEQYF. The CDR3 DNA reads TGTGCCAGCAGCAGTTACGTGGCAGGGGGCAAGTACGAGCAGTACTTC.

This clonotype was counted at least ten times. The V and J genes are TRBV9 and TRBJ1-6; D gene uncertain. From germline, CDR1 is SGDLS and CDR2 YYNGEE. Trimming stripped 0 bases from V and 5 bases from J, with 6 bases between. This CDR3 comprises 14 residues. CDR3 protein: CASSVGVHNSPLHF. CDR3 nucleotide sequence: TGTGCCAGCAGCGTAGGGGTCCATAATTCACCCCTCCACTTT.

The sample holds many counts of this clonotype. The chain is built from TRBV9 and TRBJ2-2; 9 bases map to TRBD1. The CDR3 has 17 amino acids. Per germline, CDR1 SGDLS and CDR2 YYNGEE. Losses at the gene ends were 3 bases for V and 5 bases for J; bases not matched to a gene: 11. The DNA for the CDR3 is TGTGCCAGCAGCGGAATGTTCGGGACAGGGAGGACCGGGGAGCTGTTTTTT. It encodes CASSGMFGTGRTGELFF.

This clonotype came up many times. J is TRBJ1-3 and V is TRBV9; 7 bases are shared with TRBD1. V lost 3 bases, J lost 0 bases, and 6 bases stayed unmatched. Germline-derived CDR1 and CDR2 are SGDLS and YYNGEE. The CDR3 spans 16 residues. The CDR3 DNA follows: TGTGCCAGCAGCGAGAAACCAGGGGGCTCTGGAAACACCATATATTTT. This sequence encodes CASSEKPGGSGNTIYF.

This clonotype appeared many times. Written as DNA, the CDR3 is TGTGCCAGCAGCGTAGACAGAGGGGGTGGCTACACCTTC. It codes for CASSVDRGGGYTF. The V gene is TRBV9, the J gene TRBJ1-2; TRBD1 might be the D (6 bases). Per germline, CDR1 SGDLS and CDR2 YYNGEE. V lost 0 bases to trimming and J lost 7 bases, with 10 bases between them. The CDR3 loop spans 13 amino acids.

Many counts were recorded for this clonotype. The chain recombines TRBV9 with TRBJ2-5; 10 bases agree with TRBD2. The V gene's germline CDR1 is SGDLS and CDR2 YYNGEE. The CDR3 spans 15 residues. The J segment lost 5 bases and the V segment lost 5 bases, leaving 9 bases of the junction unmatched. CDR3 in amino acids: CASSAASGSEETQYF. DNA for the CDR3: TGTGCCAGCAGTGCAGCTAGCGGGAGCGAGGAGACCCAGTACTTC.

This clonotype was observed at least ten times. The rearrangement uses TRBV9 and TRBJ2-5; D ambiguous. The CDR3 consists of 15 residues. Per germline, CDR1 SGDLS and CDR2 YYNGEE. V lost 0 bases and J 1 base, leaving 10 bases between the germline ends. In nucleotides, the CDR3 is TGTGCCAGCAGCGTAGGGGCAGCCCTCCAAGAGACCCAGTACTTC. It codes for CASSVGAALQETQYF.